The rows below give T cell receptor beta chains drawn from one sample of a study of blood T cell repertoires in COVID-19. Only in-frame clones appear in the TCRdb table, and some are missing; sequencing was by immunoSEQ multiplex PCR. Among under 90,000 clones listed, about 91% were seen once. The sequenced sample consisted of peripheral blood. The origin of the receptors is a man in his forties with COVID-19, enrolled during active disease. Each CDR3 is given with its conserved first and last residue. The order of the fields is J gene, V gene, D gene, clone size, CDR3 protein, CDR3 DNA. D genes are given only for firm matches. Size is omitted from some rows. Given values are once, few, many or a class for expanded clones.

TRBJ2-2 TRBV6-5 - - CASRRKLVGGGELFF TGTGCCAGCAGAAGAAAACTAGTGGGTGGCGGGGAGCTGTTTTTT
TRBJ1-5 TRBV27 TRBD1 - CASSSLGQGYQPQHF TGTGCCAGCAGTTCCCTGGGACAGGGATATCAGCCCCAGCATTTT
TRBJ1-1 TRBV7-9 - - CASSFPNTEAFF TGTGCCAGCAGCTTCCCTAACACTGAAGCTTTCTTT
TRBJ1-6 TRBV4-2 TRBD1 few CASSPKRTGDNSPLHF TGTGCCAGCAGCCCAAAAAGGACAGGGGATAATTCACCCCTCCACTTT
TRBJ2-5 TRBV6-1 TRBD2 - CASSEPSWRGVKETQYF TGTGCCAGCAGTGAACCTAGTTGGCGGGGGGTCAAAGAGACCCAGTACTTC
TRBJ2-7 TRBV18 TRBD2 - CASSPGELALYEQYF TGTGCCAGCTCACCCGGCGAACTAGCGTTGTACGAGCAGTACTTC
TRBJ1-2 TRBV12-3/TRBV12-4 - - CASSGDGGGYTF TGTGCCAGCAGTGGGGACGGGGGTGGCTACACCTTC
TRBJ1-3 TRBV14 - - CASSQSWPSQNTIYF TGTGCCAGCAGCCAAAGTTGGCCTTCCCAAAACACCATATATTTT
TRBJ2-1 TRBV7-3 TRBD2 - CASSTRLAGADEQFF TGTGCCAGCAGCACCCGACTAGCGGGGGCGGATGAGCAGTTCTTC
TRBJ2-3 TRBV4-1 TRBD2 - CASSQEGGGGDTQYF TGCGCCAGCAGCCAAGAGGGTGGCGGGGGAGATACGCAGTATTTT